The next 7 T cell receptor beta chains were all read from a single sample in a study of blood T cell repertoires in COVID-19. Method: immunoSEQ multiplex PCR; TCRdb's copy keeps in-frame clones and lacks some. The sample includes a few hundred thousand clones, over 65% of them seen just once. The sequenced sample consisted of peripheral blood. Receptors were obtained from a man in his fifties or sixties who had recovered from COVID-19.

V is TRBV11-2 and J is TRBJ2-1; 11 bases map to TRBD2. CDR1 and CDR2 from the germline V gene are SGHAT and FQNNGV. The CDR3 runs to 15 residues. The trim removed 5 bases at V and 5 bases at J, leaving 5 bases unmatched. Here the CDR3 reads CASSTTSGNHNEQFF. CDR3 coding DNA: TGTGCCAGCAGCACGACTAGCGGGAATCACAATGAGCAGTTCTTC.

V usage is TRBV6-2 or TRBV6-3 and J usage is TRBJ2-7; 10 nucleotides align to TRBD1. CDR1 MNHEY and CDR2 SVGEGT come from the germline V gene. The junction had 8 bases not matched to a gene; V was cut back by 2 bases and J by 4 bases. The CDR3 is made up of 16 amino acids. The CDR3, as DNA: TGTGCCAGCAGTTACGCCTGGGGACAGGGGATATACGAGCAGTACTTC. Translated, it gives CASSYAWGQGIYEQYF.

This rearrangement joins TRBV19 to TRBJ1-5, with a tentative D call TRBD1 (6 bases). Between the trimmed V and J ends, which lost 5 bases and 3 bases, there was a span of 14 bases. Germline CDR1 is LNHDA and CDR2 is SQIVND (reference sequence). This CDR3 has 15 residues. CDR3 loop: CASSSTDRPNQPQHF. Here the CDR3 DNA reads TGTGCCAGTAGTTCCACCGACAGGCCCAATCAGCCCCAGCATTTT.

This sequence joins TRBV12-3 or TRBV12-4 and TRBJ1-2; D gene ambiguous. The CDR3 covers 13 residues. Trimming cost V 3 bases and J 0 bases, with 5 bases left between them. CDR3 sequence: CASSFEANYGYTF. The CDR3 DNA sequence: TGTGCCAGCAGTTTTGAGGCTAACTATGGCTACACCTTC.

The V gene is TRBV7-2, the J gene TRBJ2-1; TRBD2 is a possible D gene (5 bases). Trimming pared 1 base from V and 9 bases from J, leaving 13 bases between. Per the germline V gene, CDR1 is SGHTA and CDR2 is FQGNSA. The CDR3 loop spans 14 amino acids. Written as DNA, the CDR3 is TGTGCCAGCAGCTTAGGTCGAGGGATGGGTGAGCAGTTCTTC. Protein: CASSLGRGMGEQFF.

Only a few counts were recorded for this clone. The V gene is TRBV27, the J gene TRBJ2-2; TRBD1 matches at 10 bases. Unmatched junction bases numbered 5, after V lost 1 base and J lost 6 bases. This CDR3 is built from 16 residues. The germline V gene encodes CDR1 MNHEY and CDR2 SMNVEV (reference sequence). CDR3 protein: CASSLLPGQGSGELFF. The CDR3, as DNA: TGTGCCAGCAGTTTATTGCCGGGACAGGGGTCCGGGGAGCTGTTTTTT.

V usage is TRBV5-8 and J usage is TRBJ2-1; D remains unclear. CDR1 and CDR2 from the germline V gene are SGHTS and YDEGEE. Trimming pared 0 bases from V and 8 bases from J, leaving 18 bases between. CDR3 size: 16 residues. The CDR3 bases are TGTGCCAGCAGCTTGGGTTCAGGTAGTATCGTCGATGAGCAGTTCTTC. Translated, it gives CASSLGSGSIVDEQFF.